The present T cell receptor beta chain was sequenced within a study of shared clonotypes between healthy human individuals. About the study: Every donor yielded three CD4 naive, three CD4 memory, two CD8 naive and one CD8 memory plate.

Trimming shortened V by 1 base and J by 4 bases, and 9 bases separated the two germline ends. Germline V gene data show CDR1 as LGHNA and CDR2 as YNFKEQ. The CDR3 consists of 14 residues. As for this clone: Its cognate antigen is unknown.

Study-level points and caveats: Researchers sampled blood only, noting tissue repertoires likely differ.

Profiling relied on immunoSEQ multiplex PCR, and the TCRdb table lists in-frame clones only, not all of them. The sample includes a few million clones, 85% to 95% seen only once; the top ten take around 1.7%. Only CD45RO-negative cells positively selected for CCR7 counted as naive CD8 cells, so terminally differentiated effector memory CD45RA+ cells were excluded. This receptor was taken from a man aged 18 to 30 in good health. Some clones in this sample may be carry-over from other donors' samples. J is TRBJ2-3 and V is TRBV4-2; unclear D gene. The sequenced sample consisted of naive CD8+ T cells from PBMCs. DNA for the CDR3: TGTGCCAGCAGCCAAGTGGACGCATCAGATACGCAGTATTTT. It codes for CASSQVDASDTQYF.